A single sample gave rise to the 24 T cell receptor beta chains below, sequenced in a study of blood T cell repertoires in COVID-19 (dated by TCRdb to about 2020). Library method: the immunoSEQ multiplex PCR assay. The source is immuneACCESS, and TCRdb retained only in-frame sequences with V and J called. Part of the clones is not carried over; for the studies checked, unresolved V genes explain less than half of this, and the remainder is unexplained. Within this sample are about 310,000 clones, with approximately 81% of them counted one time only. The leading ten clones occupy under 2% of the sample. Sequences were obtained from PBMCs or T cells enriched from blood (not recorded which). These receptors all come from a woman aged 25 to 45 who had been exposed to COVID-19.

The chain joins TRBV12-5 to TRBJ2-5; maybe TRBD2 (6 bases). CDR1 LGHNT and CDR2 FRNRAP come from the germline V gene. The ends were cut back, 0 bases at V and 9 bases at J, with 8 bases in the middle. This CDR3 region has 12 residues. The DNA of the CDR3 is TGTGCTAGTGGTTTGGTAGGAGGGCCCCAGTACTTC. It encodes CASGLVGGPQYF.

The chain uses TRBV7-2 and TRBJ2-3; 14 bases line up with TRBD2. Trimming removed 0 bases from V and 1 base from J; junction bases left unmatched: 9. The CDR3 covers 20 residues. The germline CDR1 and CDR2 sequences are SGHTA and FQGNSA. CDR3 protein: CASSLAGLAGGTRGTDTQYF. The CDR3 nucleotides are TGTGCCAGCAGCTTAGCTGGACTAGCGGGGGGCACTAGGGGCACAGATACGCAGTATTTT.

V and J are TRBV28 and TRBJ1-1; D possibly corresponds to TRBD1 (6 bases). This CDR3 region has 13 residues. The V gene lost 5 bases and the J gene lost 3 bases, with 10 bases spanning the gap. Per germline, CDR1 MDHEN and CDR2 SYDVKM. The CDR3 spells CASSTGFHTEAFF. CDR3 coding DNA: TGTGCCAGCAGTACAGGGTTCCACACTGAAGCTTTCTTT.

This rearrangement joins TRBV6-2 or TRBV6-3 to TRBJ2-1, with D unclear. The germline CDR1 and CDR2 sequences are MNHEY and SVGEGT. This CDR3 contains 12 residues. With 5 bases removed from V and 3 bases from J, the gap between germline ends came to 5 bases. This chain's CDR3 is CASSGSYNEQFF. CDR3 DNA: TGTGCCAGCAGTGGTAGCTACAATGAGCAGTTCTTC.

The chain is built from TRBV28 and TRBJ1-6, with 7 bases matching TRBD1. The CDR3 covers 19 residues. The V segment lost 3 bases and the J segment 5 bases; nucleotides outside the gene matches: 16. Germline assignment: CDR1 MDHEN and CDR2 SYDVKM. The CDR3 reads CASSFPSKGQVPDNSPLHF. The CDR3 nucleotides are TGTGCCAGCAGTTTCCCCTCCAAAGGACAGGTCCCCGATAATTCACCCCTCCACTTT.

The chain uses TRBV5-1 and TRBJ2-2; 7 nucleotides match TRBD2. Losses at the gene ends were 5 bases for V and 2 bases for J; bases not matched to a gene: 12. This CDR3 has 17 residues. Per germline, CDR1 SGHRS and CDR2 YFSETQ. The chain's CDR3 is CASRPVMGEGNTGELFF. The DNA of the CDR3 is TGCGCCAGCAGGCCTGTTATGGGGGAGGGTAACACCGGGGAGCTGTTTTTT.

This sequence joins TRBV6-6 and TRBJ2-2, with D possibly being TRBD2 (7 bases). Germline CDR1 is MNHNY and CDR2 is SVGAGI (reference sequence). V was shortened by 6 bases and J by 8 bases, with 13 bases between the two germline ends. There are 13 residues in the CDR3. The CDR3 loop is CASRTGREGELFF. CDR3 coding DNA: TGTGCCAGCAGAACAGGGCGGGAGGGGGAGCTGTTTTTT.

The chain joins TRBV2 to TRBJ1-1; D may be TRBD1 (5 bases). Germline CDR1 reads SNHLY; CDR2 reads FYNNEI. The CDR3 spans 16 residues. The V end was cut by 4 bases, the J end by 0 bases, with 15 bases between. The CDR3 reads CASSGGGGYMNTEAFF. The CDR3 nucleotides are TGTGCCAGCAGTGGGGGCGGAGGGTACATGAACACTGAAGCTTTCTTT.

The chain recombines TRBV7-9 with TRBJ1-2, with 7 positions matching TRBD1. Germline V gene data show CDR1 as SEHNR and CDR2 as FQNEAQ (reference sequence). The CDR3 totals 14 residues. V gave up 3 bases and J gave up 6 bases; unmatched junction bases: 7. Written as DNA, the CDR3 is TGTGCCAGCAGCTTGAAGCGACAGGGAGATGGCTACACCTTC. Translated: CASSLKRQGDGYTF. Full variable domain (outside the CDR3, taken from reference TRBV7-9 and TRBJ1-2): DTGVSQNPRHKITKRGQNVTFRCDPISEHNRLYWYRQTLGQGPEFLTYFQNEAQLEKSRLLSDRFSAERPKGSFSTLEIQRTEQGDSAMYLCASSLKRQGDGYTFGSGTRLTVV.

J is TRBJ1-2 and V is TRBV24-1; 9 nucleotides line up with TRBD1. The germline V gene has CDR1 KGHDR and CDR2 SFDVKD. The CDR3 spans 13 residues. After removal of 4 bases from V and 7 bases from J, the junction contained 3 bases not matched to a gene. The CDR3 protein is CATSETGGGGYTF. The CDR3, as DNA: TGTGCCACCAGTGAGACAGGGGGAGGTGGCTACACCTTC.

V gene TRBV2 combines with J gene TRBJ2-5; TRBD1 might be the D (6 bases). The germline gives CDR1 SNHLY, CDR2 FYNNEI. This CDR3 is built from 13 residues. Trimming left V 4 bases short and J 2 bases short, with 8 bases between. The DNA of the CDR3 is TGTGCCAGCAGTGCAGGGGAACAAGAGACCCAGTACTTC. This translates into CASSAGEQETQYF.

V is TRBV5-6 and J is TRBJ1-4, with TRBD1 matching over 7 bases. The CDR3 covers 15 residues. Germline CDR1 SGHDT, CDR2 YYEEEE. V lost 1 base and J lost 3; bases outside the gene matches: 3. DNA of the CDR3: TGTGCCAGCAGCTTGAGGGGACAGCCTAATGAAAAACTGTTTTTT. Translated: CASSLRGQPNEKLFF. Combining the CDR3 with reference TRBV5-6 and TRBJ1-4 gives the whole variable domain DAGVTQSPTHLIKTRGQQVTLRCSPKSGHDTVSWYQQALGQGPQFIFQYYEEEERQRGNFPDRFSGHQFPNYSSELNVNALLLGDSALYLCASSLRGQPNEKLFFGSGTQLSVL.

The chain has TRBV2 and TRBJ2-3; the D gene is possibly TRBD1 (6 bases). V dropped 1 base and J dropped 0 bases, with 14 bases sitting between them. From germline, CDR1 is SNHLY and CDR2 FYNNEI. The CDR3 spans 17 residues. The CDR3 spells CASSEVWGRGSTDTQYF. The CDR3 DNA reads as TGTGCCAGCAGTGAAGTTTGGGGCAGGGGTAGCACAGATACGCAGTATTTT.

This rearrangement joins TRBV6-5 to TRBJ2-7, with a possible D match to TRBD2 (5 bases). This CDR3 comprises 15 residues. CDR1 and CDR2 from the germline V gene are MNHEY and SVGAGI. V was pared by 2 bases and J by 5 bases, with 16 bases between. CDR3 sequence: CASSYGVGSTHEQYF. In DNA, the CDR3 is TGTGCCAGCAGTTACGGTGTGGGGAGTACGCACGAGCAGTACTTC.

This chain uses TRBV28 with TRBJ1-3; 7 nucleotides match TRBD1. V shed 7 bases, J shed 1 base, and the junction held 7 bases outside the gene matches. Germline CDR1 MDHEN, CDR2 SYDVKM. The CDR3 covers 15 residues. CDR3 sequence (DNA): TGTGCCAGCATTTTCCCGACAGGGTCTGGAAACACCATATATTTT. This codes for CASIFPTGSGNTIYF.

This chain uses TRBV28 with TRBJ1-2; TRBD1 matches 12 bases. CDR1 and CDR2 from the germline V gene are MDHEN and SYDVKM. The CDR3 spans 13 residues. The V segment lost 6 bases and the J segment 6 bases; nucleotides outside the gene matches: 2. In DNA form, the CDR3 reads TGTGCCAGCAGCCGGGACAGGGGGCATGGCTACACCTTC. This translates into CASSRDRGHGYTF.

The J gene is TRBJ2-7, the V gene TRBV7-8; 11 bases are a match to TRBD1. CDR1 and CDR2 (germline): SGHVS, FQNEAQ. V was pared by 5 bases and J by 0 bases, with 15 bases of the junction left unmatched. The CDR3 contains 19 residues. CDR3 sequence: CASSTGPDRGRPHSYEQYF. The CDR3 DNA sequence: TGTGCCAGCAGCACGGGCCCGGACAGGGGGCGCCCCCACTCCTACGAGCAGTACTTC.

The chain carries TRBV6-2 or TRBV6-3 and TRBJ1-5; D unresolved. This CDR3 contains 14 residues. V lost 5 bases and J lost 7, with 15 bases in between. Germline V gives CDR1 MNHEY, CDR2 SVGEGT. The DNA of the CDR3 is TGTGCCAGCAGTGCGTCAGGCAACAAACAGCCCCAGCATTTT. Translated: CASSASGNKQPQHF.

The genes are TRBV6-6 and TRBJ1-4, with 9 bases matching TRBD1. Per germline, CDR1 MNHNY and CDR2 SVGAGI (reference sequence). CDR3 size: 14 residues. V lost 4 bases and J lost 8; bases outside the gene matches: 5. CDR3 protein: CASSFGTGREKLFF. The DNA of the CDR3 is TGTGCCAGCAGTTTCGGGACAGGGCGGGAAAAACTGTTTTTT.

The chain uses TRBV9 and TRBJ2-3, with 14 nucleotides matching TRBD2. The germline V gene encodes CDR1 SGDLS and CDR2 YYNGEE. Trimming cost V 5 bases and J 3 bases; bases outside gene matches: 11. This CDR3 is built from 18 residues. The DNA for the CDR3 is TGTGCCAGCAGTCGGGGGACTAGCGGGAGTGGAATGACAGATACGCAGTATTTT. This translates into CASSRGTSGSGMTDTQYF.

This rearrangement joins TRBV23-1 to TRBJ2-3; 7 bases are a match to TRBD1. TRBV23-1 is designated an ORF whose function remains uncertain. V trimming: 7 bases; J trimming: 4 bases; junction bases outside the gene matches: 14. This CDR3 has 16 amino acids. The CDR3 is CASTSSQGQRPDTQYF. The CDR3 DNA is TGCGCCAGCACCTCCTCCCAGGGACAGCGACCAGATACGCAGTATTTT.

The V gene is TRBV27, the J gene TRBJ2-7; D gene unclear. Germline V gene sequence: CDR1 MNHEY, CDR2 SMNVEV (reference sequence). This CDR3 spans 13 amino acids. Trimming removed 8 bases from V and 1 base from J, with 12 bases in between. CDR3 in DNA: TGTGCCAGCGGCAATCAAGATTCCTACGAGCAGTACTTC. Its translation is CASGNQDSYEQYF.

The chain combines TRBV7-8 with TRBJ1-4; 7 bases are a match to TRBD1. With 3 bases clipped from V and 4 bases from J, the junction kept 5 bases outside the gene matches. CDR1 and CDR2 from the germline V gene are SGHVS and FQNEAQ. The CDR3 sequence is 15 residues long. CDR3 DNA: TGTGCCAGCAGCTTCGGACAGGCGATTAATGAAAAACTGTTTTTT. As protein: CASSFGQAINEKLFF.

V and J are TRBV21-1 and TRBJ2-5; TRBD2, the table's D call, was not compared with the DNA. TRBV21-1 is described as a pseudogene. CDR3 length: 13 residues. The CDR3 nucleotides read TGTACCTCCTATGGAGGGGAAGGAGAGACCCAGTACTTC. Its protein product is CTSYGGEGETQYF.